The source of this T cell receptor (beta chain) is a study of T cells after posttransplantation cyclophosphamide. This clone was picked up many times. The antigen is not known. Germline V gene sequence: CDR1 PRHDT, CDR2 FYEKMQ (reference sequence). Losses at the gene ends were 4 bases for V and 2 bases for J; bases not matched to a gene: 2. CDR3 length: 15 residues. The assay was immunoSEQ multiplex PCR, and TCRdb's table has in-frame clones only and misses some. This repertoire holds roughly 42,000 clones, and none appear only once. Study-level points and caveats: Later blood repertoires were often dominated by clones from the donor CD8+ memory compartment. Tissue-infiltrating T cells from skin or gut overlapped little with blood T cells.

This receptor was obtained from a woman in her forties or fifties in good health and a related stem cell transplant donor. The genes are TRBV13 and TRBJ2-3; 11 positions agree with TRBD2. Source material: PBMCs. The CDR3 here is CASSSGLADTDTQYF. CDR3 sequence (DNA): TGTGCCAGCAGCTCGGGACTAGCGGACACAGATACGCAGTATTTT.